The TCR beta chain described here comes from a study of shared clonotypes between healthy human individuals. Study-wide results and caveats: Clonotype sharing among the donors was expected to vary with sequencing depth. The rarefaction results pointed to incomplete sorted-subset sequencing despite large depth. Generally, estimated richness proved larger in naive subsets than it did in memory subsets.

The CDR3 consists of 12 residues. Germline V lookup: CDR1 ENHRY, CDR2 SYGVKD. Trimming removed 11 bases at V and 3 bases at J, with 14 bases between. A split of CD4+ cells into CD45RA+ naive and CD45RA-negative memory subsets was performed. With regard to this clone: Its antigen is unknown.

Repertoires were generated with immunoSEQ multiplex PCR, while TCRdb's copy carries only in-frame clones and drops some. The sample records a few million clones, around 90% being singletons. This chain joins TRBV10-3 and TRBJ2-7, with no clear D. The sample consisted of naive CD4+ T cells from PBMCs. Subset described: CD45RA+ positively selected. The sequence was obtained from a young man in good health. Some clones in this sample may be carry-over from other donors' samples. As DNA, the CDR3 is TGTGCCCCACTGGGCAGAGACTACGAGCAGTACTTC. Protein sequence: CAPLGRDYEQYF.